The sequence of this T cell receptor beta chain was determined in a study of identical twins. This clonotype was recorded a few times. TCRdb reprocessed the 5' RACE reads with MiXCR, giving one entry per CDR3 protein. The data contain some 790,000 distinct CDR3 sequences, over 15% of them singletons. The CDR3 totals 15 residues. Germline values: CDR1 LGHNA, CDR2 YNFKEQ. After removal of 6 bases from V and 3 bases from J, the junction contained 7 bases not matched to a gene. This sample was shared with a second study, whose subject was T cells expressing NK-cell markers. From that report: In more than 5 donors, dominant CD3+CD56+NKG2C+ clones formed about 1.0-7.5% of CD8+ cells. Expanded NKG2C+ T cell clones had unclear HCMV specificity.

The sequence was collected from a woman aged 18-30 years in good health. The sequencing sample was made of PBMCs. J is TRBJ2-1 and V is TRBV4-2; 8 nucleotides agree with TRBD1. DNA of the CDR3: TGTGCCAGCAGTCTGGGGACAGGACTCTACAATGAGCAGTTCTTC. Protein sequence: CASSLGTGLYNEQFF.